What follows describes a single T cell receptor beta chain. This specimen includes other DNA sequences encoding the same CDR3. These data come from a study of blood T cell repertoires in COVID-19. Trimming stripped 3 bases from V and 3 bases from J, with 11 bases between. CDR3 size: 15 residues. CDR1 and CDR2 from the germline V gene are SGHTA and FQGTGA. Recruitment covered 20 to 25 US areas and drew participants whose ages spanned 18 to 89 years. As processed by the authors: Cell counts per sample came from amplifying reference gene primers. Only in-frame clones appear in the TCRdb table, and some are missing; sequencing was by immunoSEQ multiplex PCR. V and J calls and clone size follow that table, whereas D and trimming were derived from the DNA. In the table there are around 190,000 clones, 86% of which are singletons.

The chain joins TRBV7-3 to TRBJ2-2; tentatively, D is TRBD1 (6 bases). Sequenced material: PBMCs or T cells enriched from blood (not recorded which). This sequence was found in a man in his forties or fifties with acute COVID-19. The CDR3 DNA sequence: TGTGCCAGCAGCTTCACAGGGTTGGACACCGGGGAGCTGTTTTTT. As protein: CASSFTGLDTGELFF.